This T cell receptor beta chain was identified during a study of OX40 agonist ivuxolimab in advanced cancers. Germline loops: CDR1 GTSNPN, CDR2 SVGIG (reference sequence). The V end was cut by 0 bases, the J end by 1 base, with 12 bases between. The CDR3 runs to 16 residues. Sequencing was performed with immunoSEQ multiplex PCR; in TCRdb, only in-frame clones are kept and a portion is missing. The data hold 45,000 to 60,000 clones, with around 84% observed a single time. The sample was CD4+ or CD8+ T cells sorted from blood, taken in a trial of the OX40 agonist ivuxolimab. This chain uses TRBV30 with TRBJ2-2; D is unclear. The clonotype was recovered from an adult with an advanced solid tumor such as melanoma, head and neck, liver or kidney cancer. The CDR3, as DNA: TGTGCCTGGAGTGTACATGAAGGGATGAACACCGGGGAGCTGTTTTTT. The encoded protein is CAWSVHEGMNTGELFF.